The clone carrying this TCR beta chain is labeled medium-sized. Its antigen is as yet unknown. Profiling relied on immunoSEQ multiplex PCR, and the TCRdb table lists in-frame clones only, not all of them. The sample consists of about 13,000 clones, roughly 80% of them appearing once. Time point noted: roughly 11-day in vitro stimulation with candidate neoantigen peptide 4. All patients were mismatch repair deficient, assessed by either PCR or immunohistochemistry. The TCR-sequenced patients were a few responders to pembrolizumab. The data were taken from a study of PD-1 blockade in mismatch repair-deficient tumors. V was shortened by 5 bases and J by 7 bases, with 8 bases between the two germline ends. Germline V lookup: CDR1 GTSNPN, CDR2 SVGIG (reference sequence). The CDR3 spans 11 residues. Whole-study findings and limits: Tumor-resident clones, often undetectable pretreatment in blood, expanded then contracted after pembrolizumab. All three positive peptides came from frameshift mutations, yielding around 130 blood TCRs.

Sequencing was performed on cells cultured in vitro, taken from a patient treated with pembrolizumab. The V and J genes are TRBV30 and TRBJ2-2, with D maybe TRBD2 (6 bases). The sequence was obtained from an adult with mismatch repair-deficient cancer. The CDR3 is CAWGGGGELFF. In DNA, the CDR3 is TGTGCCTGGGGGGGAGGCGGGGAGCTGTTTTTT.